A single sample gave rise to the 7 T cell receptor beta chains below, sequenced in a study of response to subunit inactivated influenza vaccine. In TCRdb, the RT-PCR reads were re-called with MiXCR into one record per CDR3 protein. Here the sample spans hundreds of thousands of distinct CDR3 sequences, about 12% being singletons. The sample here was PBMCs from blood, taken on the day of vaccination. The receptors come from a man aged 50 to 59 who received an inactivated influenza vaccine.

This clonotype was counted only a few times. The chain employs TRBV11-2 and TRBJ2-1; TRBD2 matches at 8 bases. The CDR3 loop spans 18 amino acids. Germline V gene lookup returns CDR1 SGHAT and CDR2 FQNNGV. Germline trimming cut 2 bases from V and 1 base from J; bases unmatched to any gene: 10. In DNA, the CDR3 is TGTGCCAGCAGCTTAAGGCCCCTAGCGGGCCTGTCCTACAATGAGCAGTTCTTC. Its protein is CASSLRPLAGLSYNEQFF.

This clonotype was counted only a few times. CDR3 coding DNA: TGTGCCAGCAGTTCACCACCCGGGACAGTCGGGAGTAGCGGAGTCACAGATACGCAGTATTTT. It encodes CASSSPPGTVGSSGVTDTQYF. The V and J genes are TRBV28 and TRBJ2-3, with D perhaps TRBD1 (7 bases). CDR3 length: 21 residues. The V gene lost 4 bases and the J gene lost 2 bases, with 31 bases spanning the gap. From germline, CDR1 is MDHEN and CDR2 SYDVKM.

The chain recombines TRBV12-3 or TRBV12-4 with TRBJ2-2; 10 bases line up with TRBD2. Germline trimming cut 6 bases from V and 3 bases from J; bases unmatched to any gene: 7. CDR3 length: 16 residues. In DNA, the CDR3 is TGTGCCAGCAGGGAAAGCGGGGGGGCATACACCGGGGAGCTGTTTTTT. Translated, it gives CASRESGGAYTGELFF.

This clonotype showed up just a few times. The chain carries TRBV20-1 and TRBJ2-1; D unclear. Deletions cut 4 bases from V and 4 bases from J, with 17 bases between. The CDR3 runs to 15 residues. Germline V gene lookup returns CDR1 DFQATT and CDR2 SNEGSKA (reference sequence). The CDR3 DNA sequence: TGCAGTGCTAAAAAGGTCCACGTATTATACAATGAGCAGTTCTTC. Translated: CSAKKVHVLYNEQFF.

The chain employs TRBV3-1 and TRBJ2-1, with 10 positions matching TRBD1. Germline-derived CDR1 and CDR2 are LGHDT and YNNKEL (reference sequence). The CDR3 length is 14 residues. The trim removed 3 bases at V and 15 bases at J, leaving 11 bases unmatched. The CDR3 sequence: CASSHQTGGLRPFF. The DNA for the CDR3 is TGTGCCAGCAGCCATCAGACAGGGGGCTTGAGGCCGTTCTTC.

This clonotype was counted at least ten times. This chain uses TRBV10-3 with TRBJ2-7, with 8 positions matching TRBD1. The V segment lost 4 bases and the J segment 4 bases; nucleotides outside the gene matches: 3. The CDR3 loop spans 13 amino acids. From germline, CDR1 is ENHRY and CDR2 SYGVKD. CDR3 loop: CAISAQGAYEQYF. In DNA, the CDR3 is TGTGCCATCAGTGCGCAGGGGGCGTACGAGCAGTACTTC.

The chain employs TRBV12-3 or TRBV12-4 and TRBJ2-7, with a tentative D call TRBD1 (6 bases). The V gene lost 6 bases and the J gene lost 5 bases, with 14 bases spanning the gap. The CDR3 is 13 amino acids. The CDR3: CASRTTGKDEQYF. CDR3 nucleotide sequence: TGTGCCAGCAGGACTACAGGGAAGGACGAGCAGTACTTC.